This T cell receptor (beta chain) came from a study of shared clonotypes between healthy human individuals. Study-level points and caveats: Some clonotypes were shared by all four sorted-subset donors, while others were not shared. The non-shared ones had lower generation probabilities than the shared ones. Richness estimates generally favored naive over memory subsets.

The deep-level immunoSEQ assay was used. Libraries were prepared by immunoSEQ multiplex PCR; TCRdb keeps only in-frame clonotypes and omits some of them. The sample contains fewer than 700,000 clones, roughly 95% of which appear only once. Terminally differentiated effector memory CD45RA+ cells were left out of the naive CD8 fraction, which was CD45RO-negative and positively selected for CCR7. The CDR3 is made up of 13 amino acids. The germline gives CDR1 LNHNV, CDR2 YYDKDF (reference sequence). The ends were cut back, 6 bases at V and 5 bases at J, with 14 bases in the middle. In the case of this clone: Its antigen is still unknown.

This rearrangement joins TRBV15 to TRBJ2-7; maybe TRBD2 (5 bases). Sequencing was performed on naive CD8+ T cells sorted from blood. The receptor comes from a woman in her twenties or thirties in good health. The CDR3 DNA reads TGTGCCACCAGGGACGGGGTCCTAAACGAGCAGTACTTC. Encoded protein: CATRDGVLNEQYF.